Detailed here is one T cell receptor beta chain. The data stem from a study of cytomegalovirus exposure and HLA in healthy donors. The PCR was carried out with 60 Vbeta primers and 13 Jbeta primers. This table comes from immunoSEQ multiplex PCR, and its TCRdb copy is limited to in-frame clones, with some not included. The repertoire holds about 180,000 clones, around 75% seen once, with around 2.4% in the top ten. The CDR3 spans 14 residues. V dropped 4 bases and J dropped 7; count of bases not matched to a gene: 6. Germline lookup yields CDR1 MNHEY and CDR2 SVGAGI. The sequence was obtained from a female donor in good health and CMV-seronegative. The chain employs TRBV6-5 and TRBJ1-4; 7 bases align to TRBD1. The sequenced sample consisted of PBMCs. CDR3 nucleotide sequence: TGTGCCAGCAGTTCGACAGGGTTGACTGAAAAACTGTTTTTT. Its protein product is CASSSTGLTEKLFF.